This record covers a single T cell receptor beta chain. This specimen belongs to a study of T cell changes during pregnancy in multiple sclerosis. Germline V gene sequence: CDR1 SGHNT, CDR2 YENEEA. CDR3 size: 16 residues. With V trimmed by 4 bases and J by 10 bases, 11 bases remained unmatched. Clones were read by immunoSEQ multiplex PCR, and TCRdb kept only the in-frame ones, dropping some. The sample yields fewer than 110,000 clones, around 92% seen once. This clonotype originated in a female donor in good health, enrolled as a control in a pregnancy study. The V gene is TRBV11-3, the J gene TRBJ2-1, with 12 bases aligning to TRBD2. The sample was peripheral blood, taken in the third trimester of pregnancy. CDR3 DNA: TGTGCCAGCAGCTCACTACTAGCGGGGGGACCCGCCGAGCAGTTCTTC. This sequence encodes CASSSLLAGGPAEQFF. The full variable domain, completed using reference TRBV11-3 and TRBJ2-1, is EAGVVQSPRYKIIEKKQPVAFWCNPISGHNTLYWYLQNLGQGPELLIRYENEEAVDDSQLPKDRFSAERLKGVDSTLKIQPAELGDSAVYLCASSSLLAGGPAEQFFGPGTRLTVL.